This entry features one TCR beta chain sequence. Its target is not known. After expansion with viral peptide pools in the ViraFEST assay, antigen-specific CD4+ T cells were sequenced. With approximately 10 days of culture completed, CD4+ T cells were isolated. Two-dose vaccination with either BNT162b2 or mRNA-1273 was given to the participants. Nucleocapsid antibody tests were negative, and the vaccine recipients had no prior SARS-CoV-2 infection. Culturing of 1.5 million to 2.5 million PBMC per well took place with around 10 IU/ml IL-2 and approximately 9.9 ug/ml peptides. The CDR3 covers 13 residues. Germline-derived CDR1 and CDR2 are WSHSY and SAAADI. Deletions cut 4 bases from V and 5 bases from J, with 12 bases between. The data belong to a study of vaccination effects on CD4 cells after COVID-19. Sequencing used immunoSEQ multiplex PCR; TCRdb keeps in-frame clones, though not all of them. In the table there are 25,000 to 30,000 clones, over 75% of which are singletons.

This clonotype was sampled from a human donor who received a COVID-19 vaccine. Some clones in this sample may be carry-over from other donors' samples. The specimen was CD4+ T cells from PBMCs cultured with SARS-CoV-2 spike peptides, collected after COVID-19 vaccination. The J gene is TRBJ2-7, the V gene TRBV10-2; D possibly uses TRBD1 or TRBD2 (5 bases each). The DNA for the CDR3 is TGCGCCAGCAGTGTGGGGGAAATGAACGAGCAGTACGTC. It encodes CASSVGEMNEQYV.